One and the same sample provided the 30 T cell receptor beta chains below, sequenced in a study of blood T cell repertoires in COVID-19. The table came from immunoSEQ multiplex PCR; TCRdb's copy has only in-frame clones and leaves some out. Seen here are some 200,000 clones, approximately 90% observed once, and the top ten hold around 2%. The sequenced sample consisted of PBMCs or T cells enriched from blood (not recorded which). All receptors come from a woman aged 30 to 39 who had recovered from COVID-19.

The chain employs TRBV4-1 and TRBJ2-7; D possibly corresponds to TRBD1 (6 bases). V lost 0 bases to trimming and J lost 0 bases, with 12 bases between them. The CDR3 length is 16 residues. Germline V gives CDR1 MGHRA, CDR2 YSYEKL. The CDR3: CASSQEPGVPSYEQYF. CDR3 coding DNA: TGCGCCAGCAGCCAAGAGCCAGGGGTTCCCTCCTACGAGCAGTACTTC.

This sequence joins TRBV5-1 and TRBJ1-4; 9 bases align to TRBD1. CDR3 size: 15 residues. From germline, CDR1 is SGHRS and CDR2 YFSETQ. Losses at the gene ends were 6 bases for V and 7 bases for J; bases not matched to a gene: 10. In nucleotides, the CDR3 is TGCGCCAGCACATCCCGTTACAGGGGGCGTGAAAAACTGTTTTTT. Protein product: CASTSRYRGREKLFF. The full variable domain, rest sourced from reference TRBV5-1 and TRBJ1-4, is KAGVTQTPRYLIKTRGQQVTLSCSPISGHRSVSWYQQTPGQGLQFLFEYFSETQRNKGNFPGRFSGRQFSNSRSEMNVSTLELGDSALYLCASTSRYRGREKLFFGSGTQLSVL.

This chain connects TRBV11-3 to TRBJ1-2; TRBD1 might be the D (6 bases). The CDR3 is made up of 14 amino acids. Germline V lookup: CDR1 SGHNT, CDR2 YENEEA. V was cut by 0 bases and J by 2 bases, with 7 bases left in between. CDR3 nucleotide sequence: TGTGCCAGCAGCTTAGAAACAGGGAACTATGGCTACACCTTC. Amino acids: CASSLETGNYGYTF.

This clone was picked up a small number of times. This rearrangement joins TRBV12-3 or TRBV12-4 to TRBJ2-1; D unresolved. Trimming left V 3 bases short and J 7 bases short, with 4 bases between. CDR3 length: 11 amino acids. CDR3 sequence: CASSFQNEQFF. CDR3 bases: TGTGCCAGCAGTTTTCAGAATGAGCAGTTCTTC.

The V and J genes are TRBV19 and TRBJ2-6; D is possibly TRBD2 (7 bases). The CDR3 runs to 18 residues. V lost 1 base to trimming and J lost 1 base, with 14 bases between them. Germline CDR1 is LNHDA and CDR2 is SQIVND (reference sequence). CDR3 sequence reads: CASSIARGGPSGANVLTF. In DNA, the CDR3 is TGTGCCAGTAGTATAGCAAGGGGGGGCCCGTCTGGGGCCAACGTCCTGACTTTC.

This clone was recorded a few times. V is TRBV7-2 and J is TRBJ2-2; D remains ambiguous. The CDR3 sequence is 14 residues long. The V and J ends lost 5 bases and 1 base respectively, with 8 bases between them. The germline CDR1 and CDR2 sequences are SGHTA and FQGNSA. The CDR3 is CASSRVLNTGELFF. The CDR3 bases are TGTGCCAGCAGCCGGGTCCTGAACACCGGGGAGCTGTTTTTT.

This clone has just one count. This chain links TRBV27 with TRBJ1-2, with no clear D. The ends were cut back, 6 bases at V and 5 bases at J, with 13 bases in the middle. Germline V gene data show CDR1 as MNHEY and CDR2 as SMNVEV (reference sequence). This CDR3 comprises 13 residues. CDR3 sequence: CASSRGIMYGYTF. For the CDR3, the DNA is TGTGCCAGCAGCCGCGGGATCATGTATGGCTACACCTTC.

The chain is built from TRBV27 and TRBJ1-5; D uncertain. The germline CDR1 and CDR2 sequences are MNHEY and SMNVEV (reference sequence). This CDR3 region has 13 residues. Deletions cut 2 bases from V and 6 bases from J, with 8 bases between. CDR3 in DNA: TGTGCCAGCAGTTTAGGGTACAGTCAGCCCCAGCATTTT. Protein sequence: CASSLGYSQPQHF.

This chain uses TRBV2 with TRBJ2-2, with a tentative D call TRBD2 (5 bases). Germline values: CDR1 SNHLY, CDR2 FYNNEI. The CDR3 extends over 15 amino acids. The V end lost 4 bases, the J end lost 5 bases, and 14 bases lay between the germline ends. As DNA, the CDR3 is TGTGCCAGCAGTGCCCTGAGGGTCGGGACCGGGGAGCTGTTTTTT. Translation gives CASSALRVGTGELFF.

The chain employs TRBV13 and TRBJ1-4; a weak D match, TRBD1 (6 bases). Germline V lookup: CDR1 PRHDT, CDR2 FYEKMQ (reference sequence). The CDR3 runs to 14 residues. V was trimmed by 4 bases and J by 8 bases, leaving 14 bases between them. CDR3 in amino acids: CASSYTGSREKLFF. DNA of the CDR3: TGTGCCAGCAGCTACACAGGGAGTCGAGAAAAACTGTTTTTT.

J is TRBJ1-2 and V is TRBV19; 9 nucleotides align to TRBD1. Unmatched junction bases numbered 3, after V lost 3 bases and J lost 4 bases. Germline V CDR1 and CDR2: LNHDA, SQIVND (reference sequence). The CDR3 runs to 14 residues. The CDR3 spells CASSMSTGGYGYTF. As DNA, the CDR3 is TGTGCCAGTAGTATGTCGACAGGGGGCTATGGCTACACCTTC.

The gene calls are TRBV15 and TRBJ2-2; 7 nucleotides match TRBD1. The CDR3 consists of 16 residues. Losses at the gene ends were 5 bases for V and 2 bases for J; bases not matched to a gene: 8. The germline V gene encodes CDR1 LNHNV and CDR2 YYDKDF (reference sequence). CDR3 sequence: CATSAARDSNTGELFF. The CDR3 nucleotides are TGTGCCACCAGCGCCGCCCGGGACAGCAACACCGGGGAGCTGTTTTTT.

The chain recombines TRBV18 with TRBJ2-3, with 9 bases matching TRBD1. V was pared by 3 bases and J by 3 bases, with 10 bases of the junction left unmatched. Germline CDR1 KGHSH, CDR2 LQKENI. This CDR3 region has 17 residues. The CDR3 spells CASSPTPGQGPTDTQYF. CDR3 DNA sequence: TGTGCCAGCTCACCCACTCCCGGACAGGGGCCAACAGATACGCAGTATTTT. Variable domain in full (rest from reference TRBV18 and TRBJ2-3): NAGVMQNPRHLVRRRGQEARLRCSPMKGHSHVYWYRQLPEEGLKFMVYLQKENIIDESGMPKERFSAEFPKEGPSILRIQQVVRGDSAAYFCASSPTPGQGPTDTQYFGPGTRLTVL.

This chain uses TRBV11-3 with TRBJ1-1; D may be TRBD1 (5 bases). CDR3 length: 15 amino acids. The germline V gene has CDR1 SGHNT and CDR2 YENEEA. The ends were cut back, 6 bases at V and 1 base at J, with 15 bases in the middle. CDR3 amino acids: CASRLRGGRNTEAFF. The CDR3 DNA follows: TGTGCCAGCAGGTTGAGGGGAGGAAGGAACACTGAAGCTTTCTTT. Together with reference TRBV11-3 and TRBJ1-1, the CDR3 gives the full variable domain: EAGVVQSPRYKIIEKKQPVAFWCNPISGHNTLYWYLQNLGQGPELLIRYENEEAVDDSQLPKDRFSAERLKGVDSTLKIQPAELGDSAVYLCASRLRGGRNTEAFFGQGTRLTVV.

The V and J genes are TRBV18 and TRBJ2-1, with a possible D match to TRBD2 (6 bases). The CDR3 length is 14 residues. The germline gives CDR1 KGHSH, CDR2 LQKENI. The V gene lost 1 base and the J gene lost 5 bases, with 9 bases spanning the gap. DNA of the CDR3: TGTGCCAGCTCACCACAGGGGAGGAACAATGAGCAGTTCTTC. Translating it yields CASSPQGRNNEQFF.

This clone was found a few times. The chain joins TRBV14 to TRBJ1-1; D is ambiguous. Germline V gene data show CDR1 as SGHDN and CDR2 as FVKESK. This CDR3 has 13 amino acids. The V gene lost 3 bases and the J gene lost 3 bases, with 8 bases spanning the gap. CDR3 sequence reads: CASSHAADTEAFF. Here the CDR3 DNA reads TGTGCCAGCAGCCACGCGGCGGACACTGAAGCTTTCTTT.

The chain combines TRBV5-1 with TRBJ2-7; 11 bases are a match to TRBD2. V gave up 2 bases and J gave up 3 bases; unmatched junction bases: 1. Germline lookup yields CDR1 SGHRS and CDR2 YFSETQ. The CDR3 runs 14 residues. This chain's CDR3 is CASSFSGRVYEQYF. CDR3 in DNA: TGCGCCAGCAGCTTTAGCGGGAGGGTCTACGAGCAGTACTTC.

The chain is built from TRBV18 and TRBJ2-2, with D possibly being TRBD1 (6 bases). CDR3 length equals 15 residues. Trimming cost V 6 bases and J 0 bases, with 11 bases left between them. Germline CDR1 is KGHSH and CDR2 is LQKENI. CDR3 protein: CASSWDIPNTGELFF. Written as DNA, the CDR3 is TGTGCCAGCTCTTGGGACATTCCGAACACCGGGGAGCTGTTTTTT.

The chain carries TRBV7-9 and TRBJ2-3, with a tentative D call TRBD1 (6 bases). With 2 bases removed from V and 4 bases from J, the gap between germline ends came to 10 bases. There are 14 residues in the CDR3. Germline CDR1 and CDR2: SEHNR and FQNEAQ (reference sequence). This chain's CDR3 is CASSLQGSADTQYF. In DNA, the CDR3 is TGTGCCAGCAGCTTACAGGGGTCCGCAGATACGCAGTATTTT.

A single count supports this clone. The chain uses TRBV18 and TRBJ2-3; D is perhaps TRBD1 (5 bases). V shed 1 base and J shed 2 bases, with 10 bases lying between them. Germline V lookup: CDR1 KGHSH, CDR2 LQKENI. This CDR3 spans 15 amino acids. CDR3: CASSPLRGHTDTQYF. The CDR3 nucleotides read TGTGCCAGCTCACCACTAAGGGGTCACACAGATACGCAGTATTTT.

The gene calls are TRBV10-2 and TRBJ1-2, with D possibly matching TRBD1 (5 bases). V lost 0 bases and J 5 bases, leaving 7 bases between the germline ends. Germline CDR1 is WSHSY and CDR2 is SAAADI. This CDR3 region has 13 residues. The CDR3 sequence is CASSESAGYGYTF. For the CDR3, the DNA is TGCGCCAGCAGTGAGTCTGCAGGGTATGGCTACACCTTC.

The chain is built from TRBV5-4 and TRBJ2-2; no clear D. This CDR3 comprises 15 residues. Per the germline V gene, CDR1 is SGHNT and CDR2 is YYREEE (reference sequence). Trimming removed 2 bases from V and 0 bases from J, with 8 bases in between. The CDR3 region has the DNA TGTGCCAGCAGCTTCCCGGTACCGAACACCGGGGAGCTGTTTTTT. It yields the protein CASSFPVPNTGELFF.

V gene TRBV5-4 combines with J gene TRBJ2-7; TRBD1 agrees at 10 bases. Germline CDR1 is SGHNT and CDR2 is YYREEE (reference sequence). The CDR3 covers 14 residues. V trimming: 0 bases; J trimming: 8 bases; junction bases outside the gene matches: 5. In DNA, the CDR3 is TGTGCCAGCAGCTTGGTCGGACAGGGGGTGAAGCAGTACTTC. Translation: CASSLVGQGVKQYF.

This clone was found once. In nucleotides, the CDR3 is TGTGCCAGCCGGGACAGGGTCACCTACGAGCAGTACTTC. This codes for CASRDRVTYEQYF. The chain is built from TRBV6-5 and TRBJ2-7, with 9 bases lining up with TRBD1. The CDR3 is 13 amino acids. The ends lost 8 bases at V and 2 bases at J; junction bases unmatched: 4. From germline, CDR1 is MNHEY and CDR2 SVGAGI.

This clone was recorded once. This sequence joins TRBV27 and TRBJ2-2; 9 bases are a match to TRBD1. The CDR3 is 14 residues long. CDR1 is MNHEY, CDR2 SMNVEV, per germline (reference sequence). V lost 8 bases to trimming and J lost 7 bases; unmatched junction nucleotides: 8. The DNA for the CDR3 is TGTGCCAGCGCACCGGGACAGGGTTTCGGGGAGCTGTTTTTT. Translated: CASAPGQGFGELFF.

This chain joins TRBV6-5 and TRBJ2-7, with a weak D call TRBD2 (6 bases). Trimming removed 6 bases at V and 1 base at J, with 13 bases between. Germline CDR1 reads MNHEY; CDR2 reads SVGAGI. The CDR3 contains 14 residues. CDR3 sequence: CASSLTRASYEQYF. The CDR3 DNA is TGTGCCAGCAGCCTGACTAGAGCGTCCTACGAGCAGTACTTC.

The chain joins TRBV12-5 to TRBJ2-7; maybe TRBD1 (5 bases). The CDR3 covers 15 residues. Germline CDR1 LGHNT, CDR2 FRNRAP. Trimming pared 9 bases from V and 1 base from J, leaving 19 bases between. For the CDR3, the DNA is TGTGCTAGGGGCCAACCAGGGAAGGGGTCCTACGAGCAGTACTTC. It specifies CARGQPGKGSYEQYF.

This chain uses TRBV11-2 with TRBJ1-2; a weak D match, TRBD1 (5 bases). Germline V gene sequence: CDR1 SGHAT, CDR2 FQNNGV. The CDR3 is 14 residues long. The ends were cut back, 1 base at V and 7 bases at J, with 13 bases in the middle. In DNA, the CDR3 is TGTGCCAGCAGCTTAGTTACCAGCGGGGGTGGCTACACCTTC. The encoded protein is CASSLVTSGGGYTF.

The CDR3 bases are TGTGCCAGCAGCCCTACTTTAGGACTAGCGGGAGGGGATGAGCAGTTCTTC. Translated, it gives CASSPTLGLAGGDEQFF. The chain links TRBV27 to TRBJ2-1, with TRBD2 matching over 15 bases. This CDR3 comprises 17 residues. The germline CDR1 and CDR2 sequences are MNHEY and SMNVEV (reference sequence). With V trimmed by 6 bases and J by 8 bases, 11 bases remained unmatched.

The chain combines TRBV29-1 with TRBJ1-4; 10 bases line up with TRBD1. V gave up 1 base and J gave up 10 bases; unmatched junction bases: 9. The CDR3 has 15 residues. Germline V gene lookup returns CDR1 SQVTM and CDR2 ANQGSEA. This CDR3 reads CSVEAVGTGEGKLFF. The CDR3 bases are TGCAGCGTTGAAGCGGTCGGGACAGGGGAAGGAAAACTGTTTTTT.